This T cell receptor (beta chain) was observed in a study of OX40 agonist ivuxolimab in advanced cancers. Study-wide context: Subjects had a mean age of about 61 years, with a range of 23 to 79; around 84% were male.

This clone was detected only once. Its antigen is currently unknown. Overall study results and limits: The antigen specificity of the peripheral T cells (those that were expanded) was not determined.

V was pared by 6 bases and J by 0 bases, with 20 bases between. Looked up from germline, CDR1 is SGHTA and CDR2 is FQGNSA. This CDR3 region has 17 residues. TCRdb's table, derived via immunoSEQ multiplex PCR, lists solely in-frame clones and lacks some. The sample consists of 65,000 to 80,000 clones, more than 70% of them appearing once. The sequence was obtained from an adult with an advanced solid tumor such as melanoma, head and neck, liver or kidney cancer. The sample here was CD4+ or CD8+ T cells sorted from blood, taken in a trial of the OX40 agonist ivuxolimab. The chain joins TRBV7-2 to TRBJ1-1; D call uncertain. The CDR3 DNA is TGTGCCAGCAGATCAAGGGTAGTTAGGACTATGAACACTGAAGCTTTCTTT. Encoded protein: CASRSRVVRTMNTEAFF.